Listed below are T cell receptor beta chains from one sample, sequenced in a study of T cell responses to AZD1222 COVID-19 vaccine. Method: immunoSEQ multiplex PCR; TCRdb's copy keeps in-frame clones and lacks some. The top ten hold 0.9% to 1.2% of the sample, which has 120,000 or so clones, 92% seen once. Source: peripheral blood, taken on day 0 of AZD1222 vaccination. These TCRs come from an adult in good health. Each CDR3 is given with its conserved first and last residue. D genes are given only for firm matches. The size entry is marked missing in some rows and otherwise reads once, few, many or a size class.

TRBJ1-2 | . | TRBV29-1 | TRBD1 | CSVARPGQGFDGYTF | TGCAGCGTAGCGCGACCGGGACAGGGTTTCGATGGCTACACCTTC
TRBJ2-2 | . | TRBV5-1 | . | CASSLGNTGPTGELFF | TGCGCCAGCAGCTTGGGGAACACAGGGCCCACCGGGGAGCTGTTTTTT
TRBJ2-7 | . | TRBV5-1 | . | CASSGLPGVSYEQYF | TGCGCCAGCAGCGGTCTGCCAGGGGTCTCCTACGAGCAGTACTTC
TRBJ1-5 | . | TRBV28 | . | CASSLYSGNQPQHF | TGTGCCAGCAGTTTATACTCGGGGAATCAGCCCCAGCATTTT
TRBJ1-2 | . | TRBV29-1 | TRBD1 | CSVEASFQRDRGHSLYGYTF | TGCAGCGTTGAAGCGTCTTTTCAGCGGGACAGGGGACATTCGTTGTATGGCTACACCTTC
TRBJ1-5 | once | TRBV28 | . | CASSFSRVKGTQIYSNQPQHF | TGTGCCAGCAGTTTCAGTCGGGTAAAAGGGACCCAGATTTATAGCAATCAGCCCCAGCATTTT
TRBJ1-2 | . | TRBV28 | . | CASSSDGTRTFGYTF | TGTGCCAGCAGTTCCGACGGGACCAGGACGTTCGGCTACACCTTC
TRBJ2-2 | . | TRBV5-4 | . | CASSPSWSSNTGELFF | TGTGCCAGCAGCCCTTCCTGGAGCTCGAACACCGGGGAGCTGTTTTTT
TRBJ2-7 | few | TRBV7-9 | . | CASSLGATYEQYF | TGTGCCAGCAGCTTAGGGGCTACCTACGAGCAGTACTTC
TRBJ2-2 | . | TRBV7-9 | TRBD2 | CASSLALAGRPSNTGELFF | TGTGCCAGCAGCTTAGCTCTAGCGGGACGGCCTTCGAACACCGGGGAGCTGTTTTTT
TRBJ2-4 | . | TRBV3-1/TRBV3-2 | TRBD2 | CASSRGGGKNIQYF | TGTGCCAGCAGCCGGGGCGGGGGAAAAAACATTCAGTACTTC
TRBJ1-1 | . | TRBV20-1 | . | CSAPTEAFF | TGCAGTGCCCCGACTGAAGCTTTCTTT
TRBJ1-1 | . | TRBV19 | . | CASSIGGLGAFF | TGTGCCAGTAGTATCGGGGGGCTCGGTGCTTTCTTT
TRBJ1-1 | once | TRBV6-5 | . | CASSYANGGRVAFF | TGTGCCAGCAGTTACGCAAATGGGGGGCGCGTAGCTTTCTTT
TRBJ1-4 | . | TRBV7-9 | TRBD1 | CASSLDRGREEKLFF | TGTGCCAGCAGCTTAGACAGGGGGCGTGAGGAAAAACTGTTTTTT
TRBJ2-1 | . | TRBV18 | . | CASSHQGDYVHNEQFF | TGTGCCAGCTCACATCAGGGCGACTATGTCCACAATGAGCAGTTCTTC
TRBJ2-3 | . | TRBV19 | TRBD2 | CASRHPGGPSTDTQYF | TGTGCCAGTAGACATCCGGGGGGGCCGAGCACAGATACGCAGTATTTT
TRBJ1-1 | . | TRBV7-3 | . | CASSPRGDDNTEAFF | TGTGCCAGCAGCCCACGCGGGGACGACAACACTGAAGCTTTCTTT
TRBJ2-7 | once | TRBV5-4 | TRBD1 | CASSQMDRTSYEQYF | TGTGCCAGCAGCCAAATGGACAGGACCTCCTACGAGCAGTACTTC
TRBJ1-4 | once | TRBV28 | . | CASSLDRAFNEKLFF | TGTGCCAGCAGTTTGGATAGGGCTTTTAATGAAAAACTGTTTTTT
TRBJ1-1 | . | TRBV6-1 | . | CASSEQIVRNTEAFF | TGTGCCAGCAGTGAGCAGATTGTACGGAACACTGAAGCTTTCTTT
TRBJ2-7 | . | TRBV6-5 | TRBD2 | CASSFSGLAGDEQYF | TGTGCCAGCAGTTTCTCGGGACTAGCGGGAGACGAGCAGTACTTC
TRBJ2-3 | . | TRBV6-1 | . | CASSEVGPPDTQYF | TGTGCCAGCAGTGAAGTTGGACCGCCAGATACGCAGTATTTT
TRBJ2-1 | . | TRBV7-3 | TRBD1 | CASSKDRIAYNEQFF | TGTGCCAGCAGCAAGGACAGGATAGCCTACAATGAGCAGTTCTTC
TRBJ1-2 | . | TRBV5-1 | . | CASSLGQYYGYTF | TGCGCCAGCAGCTTGGGCCAGTACTATGGCTACACCTTC
TRBJ1-4 | few | TRBV2 | TRBD1 | CASSDTGAFNEKLFF | TGTGCCAGCAGCGATACAGGGGCCTTTAATGAAAAACTGTTTTTT
TRBJ2-1 | . | TRBV3-1/TRBV3-2 | TRBD1 | CASSQSQGLRNEQFF | TGTGCCAGCAGCCAATCACAGGGGCTTAGGAATGAGCAGTTCTTC
TRBJ1-2 | once | TRBV6-5 | . | CASSYHSSTGSGYTF | TGTGCCAGCAGTTACCATTCTAGTACAGGGAGTGGCTACACCTTC
TRBJ1-6 | . | TRBV18 | TRBD1 | CASSPRQGDFPLHF | TGTGCCAGCTCACCAAGACAGGGCGACTTCCCCCTCCACTTT
TRBJ1-1 | . | TRBV6-5 | . | CASTQVGNTEAFF | TGTGCCAGCACCCAGGTAGGGAACACTGAAGCTTTCTTT
TRBJ2-5 | . | TRBV4-2 | TRBD2 | CASSPQLASQETQYF | TGTGCCAGCAGCCCACAACTAGCGAGCCAAGAGACCCAGTACTTC
TRBJ1-2 | . | TRBV30 | . | CAWRTGRFGYTF | TGTGCCTGGAGGACCGGACGGTTTGGCTACACCTTC
TRBJ2-7 | once | TRBV11-2 | TRBD2 | CASSNGLAETYEQYF | TGTGCCAGCAGCAACGGACTAGCGGAGACCTACGAGCAGTACTTC
TRBJ2-1 | . | TRBV7-9 | TRBD2 | CASSLSALAGVFYNEQFF | TGTGCCAGCAGCTTATCTGCGCTAGCGGGGGTCTTCTACAATGAGCAGTTCTTC
TRBJ2-1 | . | TRBV19 | TRBD1 | CASKPNRGHANEQFF | TGTGCCAGTAAACCTAACAGGGGACATGCTAATGAGCAGTTCTTC
TRBJ2-1 | . | TRBV6-5 | . | CASSYSRGRIHNEQFF | TGTGCCAGCAGTTACTCAAGGGGGAGGATCCACAATGAGCAGTTCTTC
TRBJ2-3 | once | TRBV10-3 | TRBD2 | CAISDETSGRAWGTDTQYF | TGTGCCATCAGTGACGAGACTAGCGGGAGGGCCTGGGGCACAGATACGCAGTATTTT
TRBJ2-5 | . | TRBV30 | . | CAWNAFSTETQYF | TGTGCCTGGAACGCCTTCTCCACAGAGACCCAGTACTTC
TRBJ2-7 | . | TRBV11-1 | TRBD2 | CASSLAGHSGSGYEQYF | TGTGCCAGCAGCTTAGCTGGCCATAGCGGGAGTGGATACGAGCAGTACTTC
TRBJ1-2 | . | TRBV6-4 | . | CASSEGGFGYTF | TGTGCCAGCAGTGAAGGAGGGTTTGGCTACACCTTC
TRBJ1-3 | . | TRBV19 | . | CASSQDSGHGNTIYF | TGTGCCAGTAGTCAGGACAGCGGCCATGGAAACACCATATATTTT
TRBJ2-6 | . | TRBV29-1 | . | CSVASGSGANVLTF | TGCAGCGTCGCCTCAGGGAGTGGGGCCAACGTCCTGACTTTC
TRBJ2-1 | . | TRBV2 | . | CASSVYNSRELSVREQFF | TGTGCCAGCAGTGTTTATAACAGCCGGGAGCTTTCGGTACGGGAGCAGTTCTTC